This passage covers 6 T cell receptor beta chains from one sample sequenced in a study of tumor-infiltrating lymphocytes in primary liver carcinoma. DNA and RNA were both co-extracted from about 19-30 mg of bulk tissue that had not been sorted. A constant-region primer primed TCR beta cDNA synthesis from 450 to 550 ng of total RNA. Libraries of TCR beta came from three nested multiplex PCR rounds with slightly modified ARM-PCR. TRBV1-TRBV30 forward primers paired with a C-beta reverse primer were used in the first two PCR rounds, which ran approximately 10 cycles each. A single record per CDR3 protein comes from TCRdb applying MiXCR to the multiplex PCR reads. Of approximately 80,000 distinct CDR3 sequences in the sample, about 75% were seen once. Specimen: tumor-adjacent normal liver tissue. Every receptor here comes from a man aged 35-49 years with primary liver carcinoma and hepatitis B virus infection.

V gene TRBV9 combines with J gene TRBJ2-5; D might be TRBD1 or TRBD2, each matching 6 bases. This CDR3 has 15 residues. Trimming took 3 bases from V and 4 from J, leaving 16 bases between them. CDR1 and CDR2 (germline): SGDLS, YYNGEE. The CDR3 region has the DNA TGTGCCAGCAGCGCATTAGGGGGAGGAGGAGAGACCCAGTACTTC. Amino acid sequence: CASSALGGGGETQYF.

Points on this clonotype: This may stem from a read error, because a much larger clone lies one nucleotide away. The chain couples TRBV7-9 to TRBJ2-4; 8 bases match TRBD2. Germline-derived CDR1 and CDR2 are SEHNR and FQNEAQ (reference sequence). The CDR3 sequence is 16 residues long. The CDR3 DNA follows: TGTGCCAGCAGCCCTACTAGCGGTGTAGCCAAAAACACTCAGTACTTC. Its protein is CASSPTSGVAKNTQYF.

In regard to this clonotype: A read error is likely, as this CDR3 ends without the conserved phenylalanine or tryptophan. V and J are TRBV4-3 and TRBJ2-7; D is perhaps TRBD1 or TRBD2 (6 bases each). The CDR3 has 15 residues. From germline, CDR1 is LGHNA and CDR2 YSLEER. V lost 6 bases, J lost 2 bases, and 17 bases lay in between. This chain's CDR3 is CASRHDKGGAYEQYL. The CDR3 region has the DNA TGCGCCAGCAGACATGACAAGGGGGGAGCCTACGAGCAGTACTTA.

On this clonotype itself: A much larger clone lies a single base off, so this may be a read error. The CDR3 does not end in the conserved phenylalanine or tryptophan, so this is likely a read error. The V and J genes are TRBV4-3 and TRBJ2-7; maybe TRBD1 (6 bases). This CDR3 has 15 residues. Germline lookup yields CDR1 LGHNA and CDR2 YSLEER. Trimming stripped 0 bases from V and 0 bases from J, with 9 bases between. The CDR3: CASSQDLTGSYEQYS. CDR3 DNA sequence: TGCGCCAGCAGCCAAGACCTGACAGGCTCCTACGAGCAGTACTCC.

As to this clonotype: At one end, the junction sequence differs from germline, possibly due to a read error. The chain uses TRBV13 and TRBJ2-2, with 14 bases aligning to TRBD2. CDR1 is PRHDT and CDR2 is FYEKMQ in the germline V gene (reference sequence). This CDR3 has 15 amino acids. CDR3 protein: CVSSLTSGRAGELFF. Written as DNA, the CDR3 is TGTGTCAGCAGCTTGACTAGCGGGAGGGCCGGGGAGTTGTTTTTT.

Comment on this clonotype: A much larger clone sits a single nucleotide away, making a read error possible. V gene TRBV11-1 combines with J gene TRBJ2-4; the match to TRBD2 covers 13 bases. The length of the CDR3 is 17 residues. Germline V gives CDR1 SGHAT, CDR2 FQDESV (reference sequence). In nucleotides, the CDR3 is TGTGCCAGCAGCTCTCCCGGGACTAGCGGGACCAAAAACTTTCAATACTTC. It translates to CASSSPGTSGTKNFQYF.